A single sample is the source of the 31 T cell receptor beta chains below, sequenced in a study of shared clonotypes between healthy human individuals. TCRdb's copy holds only in-frame clones and misses some; the assay was immunoSEQ multiplex PCR. The sample gives about 2 million clones, roughly 96% of which show up once; under 0.15% is in the top ten. The sample comprised naive CD4+ T cells sorted from blood. Subset of the sample: CD45RA+ positively selected. The source is a man between 18 and 35 years old in good health.

The rearrangement links TRBV10-3 to TRBJ1-4; 10 bases align to TRBD1. The V gene's germline CDR1 is ENHRY and CDR2 SYGVKD. The ends lost 6 bases at V and 5 bases at J; junction bases unmatched: 3. CDR3 size: 14 residues. The CDR3 DNA reads as TGTGCCATCAGCTCGGGACAGGGGAATGAAAAACTGTTTTTT. It encodes CAISSGQGNEKLFF.

The chain is built from TRBV29-1 and TRBJ2-1; tentatively, D is TRBD2 (6 bases). V dropped 0 bases and J dropped 6 bases, with 18 bases sitting between them. The CDR3 loop spans 16 amino acids. Per the germline V gene, CDR1 is SQVTM and CDR2 is ANQGSEA. The CDR3 bases are TGCAGCGTTGAAGATCTTGCGACTAGAATTAGCAATGAGCAGTTCTTC. Amino acids: CSVEDLATRISNEQFF.

The V and J genes are TRBV19 and TRBJ1-3; a weak D match, TRBD1 (5 bases). Trimming shortened V by 6 bases and J by 2 bases, and 8 bases separated the two germline ends. This CDR3 is built from 13 residues. The germline CDR1 and CDR2 sequences are LNHDA and SQIVND (reference sequence). The CDR3 reads CASRGRAGNTIYF. CDR3 in DNA: TGTGCCAGTAGAGGCAGGGCTGGAAACACCATATATTTT. The entire variable domain, with the rest obtained from reference TRBV19 and TRBJ1-3, is as follows: DGGITQSPKYLFRKEGQNVTLSCEQNLNHDAMYWYRQDPGQGLRLIYYSQIVNDFQKGDIAEGYSVSREKKESFPLTVTSAQKNPTAFYLCASRGRAGNTIYFGEGSWLTVV.

This chain joins TRBV18 and TRBJ2-1; weak D call: TRBD2 (5 bases). The CDR3 totals 15 residues. Trimming removed 3 bases from V and 1 base from J, with 10 bases in between. In germline, CDR1 is KGHSH, CDR2 LQKENI. CDR3: CASSPLGGSYNEQFF. CDR3 sequence (DNA): TGTGCCAGCTCACCTCTTGGAGGATCCTACAATGAGCAGTTCTTC.

This chain uses TRBV5-4 with TRBJ1-1; no reliable D call. Germline-derived CDR1 and CDR2 are SGHNT and YYREEE (reference sequence). Trimming took off 4 bases at V and 4 bases at J, with 11 bases between the two ends. The CDR3 sequence is 13 residues long. The CDR3 protein is CASSPPDGTEAFF. DNA of the CDR3: TGTGCCAGCAGCCCCCCCGACGGCACTGAAGCTTTCTTT.

This chain uses TRBV5-1 with TRBJ2-5, with D perhaps TRBD1 (6 bases). Germline CDR1 reads SGHRS; CDR2 reads YFSETQ. V shed 4 bases and J shed 1 base, with 11 bases lying between them. This CDR3 has 14 residues. The DNA of the CDR3 is TGCGCCAGCAGCGCTGGACAGCTCCAAGAGACCCAGTACTTC. Translation: CASSAGQLQETQYF.

This chain links TRBV6-1 with TRBJ2-7; D gene ambiguous. Germline CDR1 and CDR2: MNHNS and SASEGT. The CDR3 spans 15 residues. V lost 0 bases and J lost 0, with 9 bases in between. The CDR3 DNA reads TGTGCCAGCAGTGAAGCACATGGACCCTCCTACGAGCAGTACTTC. This encodes CASSEAHGPSYEQYF.

This sequence joins TRBV6-6 and TRBJ1-1, with TRBD1 identical over 8 bases. In germline, CDR1 is MNHNY, CDR2 SVGAGI (reference sequence). The CDR3 runs to 15 residues. After removal of 4 bases from V and 4 bases from J, the junction contained 8 bases not matched to a gene. CDR3 amino acids: CASSFASGGSTEAFF. The CDR3 nucleotides are TGTGCCAGCAGTTTCGCCTCAGGGGGCAGCACTGAAGCTTTCTTT.

The V call is TRBV2, the J call TRBJ2-5, with 12 positions matching TRBD2. The V gene end was trimmed by 6 bases and the J gene end by 2 bases; junction bases not matched to a gene: 1. CDR1 is SNHLY and CDR2 is FYNNEI in the germline V gene. The CDR3 covers 14 residues. The CDR3 DNA sequence: TGTGCCAGCAGAACTAGCGGGAGGCAAGAGACCCAGTACTTC. Translation gives CASRTSGRQETQYF.

This clone showed up just once. The V gene is TRBV18, the J gene TRBJ2-5, with D perhaps matching TRBD2 (6 bases). The length of the CDR3 is 14 residues. Germline CDR1 and CDR2: KGHSH and LQKENI. The V gene lost 5 bases and the J gene lost 5 bases, with 15 bases spanning the gap. CDR3 amino acids: CASSAGTLGETQYF. Here the CDR3 DNA reads TGTGCCAGCTCAGCGGGGACTTTAGGGGAGACCCAGTACTTC.

The chain employs TRBV30 and TRBJ1-2; 10 bases align to TRBD1. Germline CDR1 GTSNPN, CDR2 SVGIG (reference sequence). V lost 1 base and J lost 8; bases outside the gene matches: 10. This CDR3 has 15 residues. This CDR3 reads CAWSAPSRTGGGYTF. DNA of the CDR3: TGTGCCTGGAGTGCCCCTTCTCGGACAGGGGGGGGCTACACCTTC. Using reference TRBV30 and TRBJ1-2 for the parts outside the CDR3, the full variable domain is SQTIHQWPATLVQPVGSPLSLECTVEGTSNPNLYWYRQAAGRGLQLLFYSVGIGQISSEVPQNLSASRPQDRQFILSSKKLLLSDSGFYLCAWSAPSRTGGGYTFGSGTRLTVV.

The chain carries TRBV5-1 and TRBJ1-1, with 7 bases that match TRBD1. The CDR3 totals 12 residues. V shed 3 bases, J shed 7 bases, and the junction held 3 bases outside the gene matches. CDR1 and CDR2 (germline): SGHRS, YFSETQ. In nucleotides, the CDR3 is TGCGCCAGCAGCTGGGGGGACAGTGAAGCTTTCTTT. Protein product: CASSWGDSEAFF. Full variable domain (rest looked up from reference TRBV5-1 and TRBJ1-1): KAGVTQTPRYLIKTRGQQVTLSCSPISGHRSVSWYQQTPGQGLQFLFEYFSETQRNKGNFPGRFSGRQFSNSRSEMNVSTLELGDSALYLCASSWGDSEAFFGQGTRLTVV.

The J gene is TRBJ2-3, the V gene TRBV7-2; D may be TRBD1 or TRBD2 (5 bases each). This CDR3 spans 16 amino acids. V dropped 4 bases and J dropped 4 bases, with 18 bases sitting between them. Per the germline V gene, CDR1 is SGHTA and CDR2 is FQGNSA. Written as DNA, the CDR3 is TGTGCCAGCAGCTACCCTTCCTGGGGGATTGCAGATACGCAGTATTTT. The encoded protein is CASSYPSWGIADTQYF.

The rearrangement uses TRBV5-6 and TRBJ2-2, with D possibly being TRBD2 (5 bases). Germline CDR1 SGHDT, CDR2 YYEEEE. The CDR3 spans 16 residues. V lost 1 base to trimming and J lost 4 bases, with 14 bases between them. This CDR3 reads CASSLISLAGTGELFF. CDR3 nucleotides: TGTGCCAGCAGCTTGATCTCACTCGCGGGCACCGGGGAGCTGTTTTTT.

This clone has only one observation. The chain recombines TRBV7-9 with TRBJ1-3, with no clear D. CDR1 and CDR2 from the germline V gene are SEHNR and FQNEAQ (reference sequence). V lost 4 bases to trimming and J lost 0 bases, with 7 bases between them. This CDR3 is 14 amino acids long. The CDR3 loop is CASSWEASGNTIYF. The CDR3 DNA reads as TGTGCCAGCAGCTGGGAGGCCTCTGGAAACACCATATATTTT.

This chain joins TRBV5-5 and TRBJ2-7, with a possible D match to TRBD1 (6 bases). The CDR3 length is 12 residues. V was shortened by 8 bases and J by 2 bases, with 11 bases between the two germline ends. Germline V gene data show CDR1 as SGHKS and CDR2 as YYEKEE (reference sequence). CDR3 DNA: TGTGCCAGGGACAGAGATCCCTACGAGCAGTACTTC. It translates to CARDRDPYEQYF.

The chain links TRBV29-1 to TRBJ2-3; 13 nucleotides line up with TRBD2. CDR3 length: 17 residues. Trimming at V came to 4 bases and at J to 3 bases, leaving 10 bases not matched to a gene. CDR1 and CDR2 (germline): SQVTM, ANQGSEA. DNA for the CDR3: TGCAGCGTTGTGGAGACTAGCGGGAGGTTGGGAACAGATACGCAGTATTTT. Translated: CSVVETSGRLGTDTQYF.

The CDR3 sequence is CASSSRTGGLSNQPQHF. For the CDR3, the DNA is TGTGCCAGTAGTAGCAGGACAGGGGGCCTTAGCAATCAGCCCCAGCATTTT. The chain is built from TRBV19 and TRBJ1-5, with 11 bases lining up with TRBD1. CDR1 is LNHDA and CDR2 is SQIVND in the germline V gene (reference sequence). Trimming cost V 4 bases and J 0 bases; bases outside gene matches: 5. The CDR3 is 17 residues long.

The chain combines TRBV6-1 with TRBJ2-5; D is ambiguous. Trimming took 5 bases from V and 4 from J, leaving 11 bases between them. This CDR3 has 13 residues. The germline V gene has CDR1 MNHNS and CDR2 SASEGT. CDR3 sequence reads: CASSTDNLETQYF. CDR3 DNA sequence: TGTGCCAGCAGTACCGATAACTTAGAGACCCAGTACTTC.

The chain links TRBV9 to TRBJ1-1; 7 bases are shared with TRBD1. Trimming cost V 4 bases and J 6 bases; bases outside gene matches: 9. Germline V gives CDR1 SGDLS, CDR2 YYNGEE. This CDR3 has 14 amino acids. The CDR3 here is CASSSQGLLAEAFF. The DNA for the CDR3 is TGTGCCAGCAGCTCACAGGGGCTGCTCGCTGAAGCTTTCTTT.

The chain has TRBV18 and TRBJ2-3; D possibly corresponds to TRBD2 (6 bases). Trimming removed 1 base from V and 6 bases from J, with 17 bases in between. The length of the CDR3 is 16 residues. Germline V gives CDR1 KGHSH, CDR2 LQKENI. CDR3 in DNA: TGTGCCAGCTCACCACGCCCGGCGGGGAATGGGGATACGCAGTATTTT. The encoded protein is CASSPRPAGNGDTQYF.

The V and J genes are TRBV11-2 and TRBJ1-5, with D uncertain. V was clipped by 3 bases and J by 5 bases, with 8 bases between them. Germline CDR1 and CDR2: SGHAT and FQNNGV. CDR3 length equals 13 residues. CDR3 DNA: TGTGCCAGCAGCTTCTTTGGTGATCAGCCCCAGCATTTT. Translating it yields CASSFFGDQPQHF.

V is TRBV5-1 and J is TRBJ2-1, with 9 positions matching TRBD2. This CDR3 has 15 residues. Germline loops: CDR1 SGHRS, CDR2 YFSETQ. Trimming cost V 2 bases and J 7 bases; bases outside gene matches: 7. CDR3 sequence reads: CASSFPSGASNEQFF. DNA of the CDR3: TGCGCCAGCAGCTTCCCTAGCGGGGCCTCGAATGAGCAGTTCTTC.

Points on this clone: In the same sample, other DNA sequences code for this CDR3. The chain combines TRBV18 with TRBJ2-7; 9 bases agree with TRBD2. Germline assignment: CDR1 KGHSH and CDR2 LQKENI. The CDR3 runs 14 residues. The V segment lost 1 base and the J segment 5 bases; nucleotides outside the gene matches: 3. CDR3 residues: CASSPLAGGDEQYF. The CDR3 DNA sequence: TGTGCCAGCTCACCACTGGCGGGAGGGGACGAGCAGTACTTC. Drawing the rest from reference TRBV18 and TRBJ2-7, the complete variable domain is NAGVMQNPRHLVRRRGQEARLRCSPMKGHSHVYWYRQLPEEGLKFMVYLQKENIIDESGMPKERFSAEFPKEGPSILRIQQVVRGDSAAYFCASSPLAGGDEQYFGPGTRLTVT.

This clone was observed once. The chain is built from TRBV5-1 and TRBJ1-1; D not certain. The CDR3 has 15 residues. Per germline, CDR1 SGHRS and CDR2 YFSETQ. V lost 5 bases and J 3 bases, leaving 17 bases between the germline ends. The CDR3 region has the DNA TGCGCCAGCAGTCCGGACGGGCCATCCTACACTGAAGCTTTCTTT. Translating it yields CASSPDGPSYTEAFF.

The DNA for the CDR3 is TGTGCCTGGAGCCCCGGGACAGGTATTAGCAATCAGCCCCAGCATTTT. This codes for CAWSPGTGISNQPQHF. This chain links TRBV30 with TRBJ1-5; 8 bases agree with TRBD1. Germline assignment: CDR1 GTSNPN and CDR2 SVGIG (reference sequence). V trimming: 3 bases; J trimming: 0 bases; junction bases outside the gene matches: 7. The CDR3 contains 16 residues.

This clone was picked up one time. The V gene is TRBV19, the J gene TRBJ1-1, with D unresolved. Germline loops: CDR1 LNHDA, CDR2 SQIVND (reference sequence). The CDR3 has 14 residues. V was cut by 5 bases and J by 1 base, with 11 bases left in between. Here the CDR3 reads CASSGARKNTEAFF. CDR3 in DNA: TGTGCCAGTAGTGGTGCAAGAAAGAACACTGAAGCTTTCTTT.

On this clone itself: Other DNA sequences in the same sample also yield this CDR3. The chain employs TRBV11-3 and TRBJ2-7; TRBD2 might be the D (5 bases). The germline V gene has CDR1 SGHNT and CDR2 YENEEA. Between the trimmed V and J ends, which lost 4 bases and 4 bases, there was a span of 5 bases. The CDR3 spans 11 residues. The CDR3 DNA reads TGTGCCAGCAGCTCGGGATACGAGCAGTACTTC. This translates into CASSSGYEQYF. The entire variable domain, with the rest obtained from reference TRBV11-3 and TRBJ2-7, is as follows: EAGVVQSPRYKIIEKKQPVAFWCNPISGHNTLYWYLQNLGQGPELLIRYENEEAVDDSQLPKDRFSAERLKGVDSTLKIQPAELGDSAVYLCASSSGYEQYFGPGTRLTVT.

As concerns this clone: The same CDR3 can be traced to other DNA sequences in this sample. CDR3 nucleotides: TGCGCCAGCAGCACCGGGGGGTCCTACGAGCAGTACTTC. Its protein product is CASSTGGSYEQYF. The chain links TRBV5-1 to TRBJ2-7; TRBD2 matches at 7 bases. The CDR3 covers 13 residues. V gave up 4 bases and J gave up 1 base; unmatched junction bases: 2. Germline loops: CDR1 SGHRS, CDR2 YFSETQ.

This chain uses TRBV29-1 with TRBJ2-1; D perhaps matches TRBD1 (6 bases). The V end lost 4 bases, the J end lost 8 bases, and 12 bases lay between the germline ends. Germline V gene lookup returns CDR1 SQVTM and CDR2 ANQGSEA. The CDR3 is made up of 12 amino acids. The CDR3 DNA reads TGCAGCGTTGCGCAGGGGATTGATGAGCAGTTCTTC. Its translation: CSVAQGIDEQFF.

The chain couples TRBV6-4 to TRBJ2-1, with D perhaps TRBD2 (5 bases). Germline V gene lookup returns CDR1 MRHNA and CDR2 SNTAGT. Trimming stripped 5 bases from V and 0 bases from J, with 11 bases between. There are 15 residues in the CDR3. CDR3 sequence: CASSRTATSYNEQFF. The CDR3 nucleotides are TGTGCCAGCAGTAGGACTGCTACCTCCTACAATGAGCAGTTCTTC.